The 27 T cell receptor beta chains below all came from one sample that was sequenced in a study of shared clonotypes between healthy human individuals. The protocol was immunoSEQ multiplex PCR, while the TCRdb copy is restricted to in-frame clones and leaves out a portion. The repertoire holds more than 450,000 clones, 79% seen once, with about an eighth in the top ten. The sequenced sample was PBMCs. These receptors were taken from a middle-aged woman in good health. Some clones in this sample may be carry-over from other donors' samples.

The CDR3 reads CASREEKGFTDEQFF. The CDR3 bases are TGTGCCAGCAGGGAAGAAAAGGGTTTTACGGATGAGCAGTTCTTC. The V gene is TRBV28, the J gene TRBJ2-1; no clear D. V was clipped by 6 bases and J by 8 bases, with 20 bases between them. Per the germline V gene, CDR1 is MDHEN and CDR2 is SYDVKM. CDR3 length equals 15 residues.

This clone has a handful of counts. This chain links TRBV19 with TRBJ2-3; the D gene is possibly TRBD2 (5 bases). V shed 3 bases and J shed 1 base, with 11 bases lying between them. The germline V gene encodes CDR1 LNHDA and CDR2 SQIVND (reference sequence). This CDR3 is 15 amino acids long. The CDR3 reads CASSMIGKGTDTQYF. The CDR3 nucleotides read TGTGCCAGTAGTATGATCGGGAAAGGCACAGATACGCAGTATTTT.

This sequence joins TRBV9 and TRBJ2-5; possibly TRBD2 for D (5 bases). V gave up 4 bases and J gave up 1 base, with 17 bases separating them. The CDR3 covers 16 residues. Germline CDR1 and CDR2: SGDLS and YYNGEE. The CDR3 spells CASSPRRLAGQETQYF. The CDR3 bases are TGTGCCAGCAGCCCCCGAAGGCTAGCAGGCCAAGAGACCCAGTACTTC.

As for this clone: The identical CDR3 is also encoded by other nucleotide sequences in the sample. J is TRBJ2-1 and V is TRBV20-1; D not resolved. The germline CDR1 and CDR2 sequences are DFQATT and SNEGSKA (reference sequence). The CDR3 is 11 residues long. V was shortened by 2 bases and J by 1 base, with 0 bases between the two germline ends. This CDR3 is CSARSYNEQFF. CDR3 sequence (DNA): TGCAGTGCTAGATCCTACAATGAGCAGTTCTTC.

This clone was counted at least ten times. The chain recombines TRBV5-1 with TRBJ1-1; the D gene is possibly TRBD1 (5 bases). Trimming pared 1 base from V and 12 bases from J, leaving 16 bases between. CDR3 length: 13 amino acids. The V gene's germline CDR1 is SGHRS and CDR2 YFSETQ. CDR3 protein: CASSLWGANRPFF. In DNA, the CDR3 is TGCGCCAGCAGCTTGTGGGGTGCCAACAGGCCTTTCTTT. Together with reference TRBV5-1 and TRBJ1-1, the CDR3 gives the full variable domain: KAGVTQTPRYLIKTRGQQVTLSCSPISGHRSVSWYQQTPGQGLQFLFEYFSETQRNKGNFPGRFSGRQFSNSRSEMNVSTLELGDSALYLCASSLWGANRPFFGQGTRLTVV.

This sequence joins TRBV28 and TRBJ1-2; 8 bases are a match to TRBD1. V dropped 5 bases and J dropped 6; count of bases not matched to a gene: 11. The germline V gene encodes CDR1 MDHEN and CDR2 SYDVKM. The CDR3 spans 15 residues. CDR3 bases: TGTGCCAGCAGTATAGGGGACAGGCCTCGTCATGGCTACACCTTC. Its translation is CASSIGDRPRHGYTF.

V and J are TRBV9 and TRBJ2-2, with 11 bases lining up with TRBD2. With V trimmed by 1 base and J by 5 bases, 10 bases remained unmatched. This CDR3 comprises 18 residues. CDR1 is SGDLS, CDR2 YYNGEE, per germline. In DNA, the CDR3 is TGTGCCAGCAGCGTATCGGTAGCGGGAGGGCCTAGGACCGGGGAGCTGTTTTTT. Its translation: CASSVSVAGGPRTGELFF.

V usage is TRBV30 and J usage is TRBJ1-5; 8 bases fit TRBD1. V was pared by 4 bases and J by 6 bases, with 5 bases of the junction left unmatched. The length of the CDR3 is 13 residues. Germline CDR1 reads GTSNPN; CDR2 reads SVGIG (reference sequence). CDR3 nucleotide sequence: TGTGCCTGGAACAGGGGGGGTAGTCAGCCCCAGCATTTT. It translates to CAWNRGGSQPQHF.

This clone was counted a few times. The chain joins TRBV7-2 to TRBJ1-2; the match to TRBD1 covers 7 bases. The CDR3 is 13 amino acids. CDR1 is SGHTA, CDR2 FQGNSA, per germline. V shed 5 bases, J shed 2 bases, and the junction held 2 bases outside the gene matches. CDR3 DNA sequence: TGTGCCAGCAGCCAGGGACAGAACTATGGCTACACCTTC. Amino acids: CASSQGQNYGYTF.

The rearrangement joins TRBV12-5 to TRBJ1-2; possibly TRBD1 for D (6 bases). The CDR3 runs 15 residues. Germline CDR1 is LGHNT and CDR2 is FRNRAP. V lost 1 base and J 5 bases, leaving 14 bases between the germline ends. This CDR3 is CASGLDIQGEYGYTF. The CDR3 DNA is TGTGCTAGTGGTTTGGATATACAGGGCGAATATGGCTACACCTTC.

This chain connects TRBV7-2 to TRBJ1-3; D gene uncertain. CDR1 SGHTA and CDR2 FQGNSA come from the germline V gene. The V gene lost 4 bases and the J gene lost 1 base, with 8 bases spanning the gap. There are 14 residues in the CDR3. CDR3 residues: CASSSTLSGNTIYF. The CDR3 DNA follows: TGTGCCAGCAGCTCTACCCTTTCTGGAAACACCATATATTTT.

This clone was found a few times. CDR3 DNA sequence: TGCGCCAGCAGCTTGGGGACAGGGACTACCTACGAGCAGTACTTC. It codes for CASSLGTGTTYEQYF. This chain joins TRBV5-1 and TRBJ2-7, with D perhaps TRBD1 (8 bases). Trimming left V 0 bases short and J 2 bases short, with 12 bases between. The germline V gene has CDR1 SGHRS and CDR2 YFSETQ. This CDR3 has 15 residues.

The V gene is TRBV12-5, the J gene TRBJ2-1; 10 bases line up with TRBD2. Looked up from germline, CDR1 is LGHNT and CDR2 is FRNRAP. The CDR3 runs 13 residues. Unmatched junction bases numbered 6, after V lost 6 bases and J lost 10 bases. The CDR3: CASGPSGSKEQFF. The CDR3 nucleotides read TGTGCTAGTGGGCCTAGCGGGAGTAAAGAGCAGTTCTTC.

This chain joins TRBV28 and TRBJ2-5; 7 nucleotides match TRBD2. Trimming cost V 2 bases and J 1 base; bases outside gene matches: 16. CDR3 length equals 19 residues. Germline V gene data show CDR1 as MDHEN and CDR2 as SYDVKM. CDR3 in amino acids: CASSLRAGWGEGRQETQYF. CDR3 nucleotides: TGTGCCAGCAGTTTAAGGGCCGGTTGGGGGGAGGGACGCCAAGAGACCCAGTACTTC.

The rearrangement links TRBV6-5 to TRBJ2-2; D ambiguous. The CDR3 has 12 amino acids. Trimming took 6 bases from V and 7 from J, leaving 9 bases between them. CDR1 is MNHEY and CDR2 is SVGAGI in the germline V gene. The CDR3 reads CASRPSGGELFF. CDR3 in DNA: TGTGCCAGCAGGCCTTCCGGCGGGGAGCTGTTTTTT.

For the CDR3, the DNA is TGTGCCAGCACCCCCCCGCAGGGGGCTCAGCCCCAGCATTTT. Its translation is CASTPPQGAQPQHF. The genes are TRBV28 and TRBJ1-5; 8 nucleotides match TRBD1. CDR1 and CDR2 from the germline V gene are MDHEN and SYDVKM. The CDR3 loop spans 14 amino acids. The V segment lost 7 bases and the J segment 6 bases; nucleotides outside the gene matches: 8.

The V call is TRBV20-1, the J call TRBJ1-2; tentatively, D is TRBD1 (5 bases). This CDR3 spans 11 amino acids. V was trimmed by 0 bases and J by 10 bases, leaving 9 bases between them. CDR1 is DFQATT and CDR2 is SNEGSKA in the germline V gene (reference sequence). Written as DNA, the CDR3 is TGCAGTGCTAGAGAAGGGGCGGACTACACCTTC. Translated, it gives CSAREGADYTF.

The J gene is TRBJ2-7, the V gene TRBV19, with 7 nucleotides matching TRBD1. Germline CDR1 and CDR2: LNHDA and SQIVND (reference sequence). The CDR3 loop spans 13 amino acids. The junction had 3 bases not matched to a gene; V was cut back by 3 bases and J by 4 bases. CDR3 residues: CASSINRGYEQYF. The CDR3 DNA sequence: TGTGCCAGTAGTATTAACAGGGGATACGAGCAGTACTTC.

The chain is built from TRBV5-1 and TRBJ2-7; 7 bases match TRBD2. The CDR3 is made up of 14 amino acids. Germline CDR1 reads SGHRS; CDR2 reads YFSETQ. V dropped 0 bases and J dropped 7; count of bases not matched to a gene: 7. CDR3 amino acids: CASSLEAQGGEQYF. As DNA, the CDR3 is TGCGCCAGCAGCTTGGAGGCTCAGGGAGGGGAGCAGTACTTC.

This clone was recorded only once. V usage is TRBV4-2 and J usage is TRBJ1-1; D perhaps matches TRBD1 (5 bases). The CDR3 extends over 14 amino acids. V lost 0 bases and J lost 10, with 15 bases in between. Germline loops: CDR1 LGHNA, CDR2 YNFKEQ. The CDR3 sequence is CASSQDTAGTGAFF. CDR3 nucleotides: TGTGCCAGCAGCCAAGATACAGCCGGGACCGGAGCTTTCTTT.

The chain combines TRBV11-1 with TRBJ1-1; no reliable D call. Germline values: CDR1 SGHAT, CDR2 FQDESV (reference sequence). The CDR3 has 11 amino acids. V lost 1 base, J lost 10 bases, and 7 bases lay in between. The CDR3 coding sequence is TGTGCCAGCAGCTTAGGCCTAAGAGCTTTCTTT. This codes for CASSLGLRAFF.

This rearrangement joins TRBV19 to TRBJ1-2; D unresolved. Between the trimmed V and J ends, which lost 3 bases and 3 bases, there was a span of 5 bases. The CDR3 length is 12 residues. Germline lookup yields CDR1 LNHDA and CDR2 SQIVND (reference sequence). The CDR3 protein is CASSIQDYGYTF. As DNA, the CDR3 is TGTGCCAGTAGTATTCAAGACTATGGCTACACCTTC.

This sequence joins TRBV6-4 and TRBJ1-1; no clear D gene. Per the germline V gene, CDR1 is MRHNA and CDR2 is SNTAGT. The CDR3 covers 14 residues. Trimming took 4 bases from V and 1 from J, leaving 10 bases between them. CDR3 bases: TGTGCCAGCAGTGCCACGACGGAGAACACTGAAGCTTTCTTT. Translating gives CASSATTENTEAFF.

V gene TRBV12-5 combines with J gene TRBJ1-1, with TRBD1 matching 9 bases. CDR1 and CDR2 from the germline V gene are LGHNT and FRNRAP. V trimming: 1 base; J trimming: 6 bases; junction bases outside the gene matches: 15. This CDR3 is 18 amino acids long. CDR3 region: CASGLDTKTGTGTPEAFF. CDR3 sequence (DNA): TGTGCTAGTGGTTTGGACACCAAGACCGGGACAGGGACCCCTGAAGCTTTCTTT.

The CDR3 is CAIKAGGPRGEQYF. CDR3 nucleotide sequence: TGTGCCATCAAAGCGGGAGGCCCCCGGGGCGAGCAGTACTTC. This chain uses TRBV10-3 with TRBJ2-7, with TRBD2 matching 9 bases. The CDR3 contains 14 residues. Germline CDR1 ENHRY, CDR2 SYGVKD. V shed 7 bases and J 6 bases; nucleotides not matched to a gene: 10.

This chain links TRBV28 with TRBJ2-5, with TRBD2 identical over 8 bases. With 6 bases clipped from V and 5 bases from J, the junction kept 11 bases outside the gene matches. Germline values: CDR1 MDHEN, CDR2 SYDVKM. CDR3 length equals 15 residues. The CDR3 here is CASRNLAGGRETQYF. In nucleotides, the CDR3 is TGTGCCAGCAGAAACTTGGCGGGAGGTCGGGAGACCCAGTACTTC. Looking up the rest from reference TRBV28 and TRBJ2-5 gives the full variable domain: DVKVTQSSRYLVKRTGEKVFLECVQDMDHENMFWYRQDPGLGLRLIYFSYDVKMKEKGDIPEGYSVSREKKERFSLILESASTNQTSMYLCASRNLAGGRETQYFGPGTRLLVL.

As DNA, the CDR3 is TGTGCCAGCAGTCCCGGGACAGGGGTCTATGGCTACACCTTC. It codes for CASSPGTGVYGYTF. This rearrangement joins TRBV28 to TRBJ1-2, with 10 bases that match TRBD1. Germline values: CDR1 MDHEN, CDR2 SYDVKM. V shed 5 bases and J 4 bases; nucleotides not matched to a gene: 4. This CDR3 has 14 amino acids.